This entry features one T cell receptor (beta chain) sequence. Its antigen is not known. This entry belongs to a study of blood T cells in healthy people across ages. The study's findings and limits: No conclusive comparison of naive versus antigen-experienced cells was possible with unsorted PBMCs. Estimates of total diversity, which came from one million sequenced T cells, were considered to be underestimates.

Germline trimming cut 4 bases from V and 4 bases from J; bases unmatched to any gene: 6. Germline CDR1 SEHNR, CDR2 FQNEAQ (reference sequence). This CDR3 comprises 14 residues. A J-beta primer mix and a sample-barcoded 5' primer were used in a second PCR of about 6 to 12 cycles. Every molecule of cDNA carried a tag from a template-switch adaptor with 12 random nucleotides. In TCRdb, the 5' RACE reads were re-called with MiXCR into one record per CDR3 protein. The sample has about 690,000 distinct CDR3 sequences; around 43% are singletons. The sample taken for sequencing was blood. The TCR comes from a man older than 75 in good health. The genes are TRBV7-9 and TRBJ2-7; 8 bases map to TRBD2. DNA of the CDR3: TGTGCCAGCAGCTCACACGGGACTAGTTACGAGCAGTACTTC. Its protein product is CASSSHGTSYEQYF.